The rows below give T cell receptor beta chains drawn from one sample of a study of tumor-infiltrating lymphocytes in oesophageal squamous cell carcinoma. Via MiXCR, TCRdb re-called the PCR reads, giving one row per CDR3 protein. Found here are about 13,000 distinct CDR3 sequences, under 60% of them singletons; the top ten hold 9% to 13%. Sequenced material: blood. These receptors all come from a female donor with esophageal squamous cell carcinoma. Both conserved end residues are trimmed from each CDR3. The order of the fields is V gene, J gene, CDR3 protein.

TRBV7-6	NA	ASSLMIYEQY
TRBV7-2	TRBJ2-1	ASSRGTSGRVDEQF
TRBV7-2	NA	ASSSTRTSGRALSYEQY
TRBV7-8	TRBJ1-6	ASSFGQGLYEQY
TRBV28	TRBJ2-6	ASSLGSSGANVLT
TRBV9	TRBJ2-1	ASSVGGRGFYNEQF
TRBV24-1	TRBJ2-1	ATSDPSGSYNEQF
TRBV7-6	TRBJ2-7	ASSPSRSNEQY
TRBV7-8	TRBJ1-2	ASSSYEYPGTATTKFYGYT
TRBV7-6	TRBJ2-2	ASSSMVTGELF
TRBV6-5	TRBJ1-1	ASRAAGKWTEAF
TRBV7-2	TRBJ2-5	ASSLTGYQETQY
TRBV7-6	NA	ASSLGPSGQGPSYEQY
TRBV6-2/TRBV6-3	TRBJ1-1	ASSTYRAREAF
TRBV6-6	NA	ASSPPWGGTEAF
TRBV7-3	TRBJ2-3	ASSFVRGDTQY
TRBV3-1	TRBJ2-3	ASSPRPSGTDTQY
TRBV7-9	TRBJ2-3	ASSSPSWGALDTQY
TRBV7-9	TRBJ2-5	ASSLLGLAGKETQY
TRBV19	TRBJ1-2	ASSTSWDRSYGYT
TRBV7-2	TRBJ1-4	ASSLAGPGGQEKLF
TRBV7-2	TRBJ2-5	ASSLTGSPQETQY
TRBV2	TRBJ1-1	ASSVGLLNTEAF
TRBV24-1	TRBJ1-4	ATSDPNSGGEKLF
TRBV12-3/TRBV12-4	TRBJ1-5	ASSGVRGNQPQH
TRBV11-3	TRBJ2-5	ASSYISSGRNDEQY
TRBV7-2	TRBJ2-1	ASSRLAGENGEQF
TRBV7-3	NA	ASSTHYGYT
TRBV28	TRBJ2-1	ASSLPSEGGYNEQF
TRBV7-3	TRBJ2-1	ASSLKVAGGPNEQF
TRBV6-5	TRBJ2-3	ASTERRSTDTQY
TRBV7-2	TRBJ2-3	ASSFTSGRTDTQY
TRBV7-9	TRBJ2-4	ASSLEGLSIQY
TRBV11-1	TRBJ2-6	ASRHGSGANVLT
TRBV5-4	TRBJ2-1	ASSRTSGSNNEQF
TRBV6-1	TRBJ1-2	ASEGGLGGYT
TRBV6-1	TRBJ2-3	ASSSQAGDTQY
TRBV4-1	TRBJ1-4	ASSQEGPYRGQGEKLF
TRBV6-6	TRBJ1-1	ASSSSEGTEAF
TRBV7-6	TRBJ2-2	ASSLGTSGNTGELF
TRBV7-3	TRBJ2-6	ASSPQTGAGANVLT